This TCR beta chain was obtained from a study of identical twins. As regards this clonotype: The antigen remains undetermined.

TCRdb re-derived calls from the 5' RACE reads in MiXCR, one entry per CDR3 protein. The sample comprises some 440,000 distinct CDR3 sequences, 20% to 25% of which are singletons, and about 2.7% rests with the top ten. With 0 bases removed from V and 1 base from J, the gap between germline ends came to 14 bases. In germline, CDR1 is DFQATT, CDR2 SNEGSKA (reference sequence). The length of the CDR3 is 16 residues. Study conclusions and caveats: Part of the zero-insertion signal could reflect confounding by invariant MAIT and iNKT cells.

These data were also filed under a second study, of T cells expressing NK-cell markers. That study adds: Sorted CD3+CD56+NKG2C+, CD3+CD56+NKG2C- and CD3+CD56-NKG2C+ T cells provided the TCR beta repertoires. The authors sequenced eight donors, of whom seven were HCMV-seropositive and one was seronegative.

V usage is TRBV20-1 and J usage is TRBJ2-3; D is unresolved. The receptor was derived from a woman aged 18 to 35 in good health. The source material was CD4+ T cells sorted from blood. The DNA for the CDR3 is TGCAGTGCTAGAGATCGGCTTCTGGCCGGCACAGATACGCAGTATTTT. This gives the protein CSARDRLLAGTDTQYF.